This T cell receptor (beta chain) was recovered during a study of blood T cells in healthy people across ages. V dropped 4 bases and J dropped 4; count of bases not matched to a gene: 9. This CDR3 is built from 16 residues. In germline, CDR1 is KGHSH, CDR2 LQKENI. For the second PCR, which ran for about 7 to 11 cycles, a sample-barcoded 5' primer and a J-beta primer mix were used. The template-switch adaptor was a 5' adaptor with 12 random nucleotides. It tagged each cDNA molecule. TCRdb recomputed calls from the 5' RACE reads with MiXCR, one row per CDR3 protein. The table includes fewer than 1,200,000 distinct CDR3 sequences, almost 25% detected once. Peripheral blood was drawn, roughly 10 milliliters per donor. Every sample yielded at least 7 million isolated PBMCs. The same sample was also studied in work on T cells of mothers and their children. From that paper: Second-PCR primer M1S introduced sample barcodes and 2-4 random nucleotides.

The sequencing sample was made of blood. This receptor was identified in a girl aged 2-15 years in good health. This sequence joins TRBV18 and TRBJ2-7, with 11 bases that match TRBD2. CDR3 amino acids: CASSQVAGGTWYEQYF. For the CDR3, the DNA is TGTGCCAGCTCACAAGTAGCGGGAGGGACTTGGTACGAGCAGTACTTC.